One and the same sample provided the 11 T cell receptor beta chains below, sequenced in a study of blood T cell repertoires in COVID-19. Sequencing used immunoSEQ multiplex PCR; TCRdb keeps in-frame clones, though not all of them. The repertoire holds over 110,000 clones, with about 87% as singletons. Sequencing used PBMCs or T cells enriched from blood (not recorded which). All receptors come from a man over 45 in a cohort exposed to, infected with or recovered from COVID-19 (not recorded which).

This rearrangement joins TRBV4-1 to TRBJ2-7; D perhaps matches TRBD2 (6 bases). Germline V gives CDR1 MGHRA, CDR2 YSYEKL. CDR3 length: 12 amino acids. V was clipped by 3 bases and J by 6 bases, with 9 bases between them. The CDR3, as DNA: TGCGCCAGCAGCCATGGAGGGGCCGAGCAGTACTTC. It translates to CASSHGGAEQYF.

This clone was found a few times. The chain is built from TRBV7-3 and TRBJ2-3; 14 bases agree with TRBD2. V was clipped by 6 bases and J by 5 bases; unmatched bases: 7. The CDR3 spans 16 residues. Germline V CDR1 and CDR2: SGHTA, FQGTGA. The CDR3 reads CASRMGLAGDGDTQYF. The DNA for the CDR3 is TGTGCCAGCAGGATGGGACTAGCGGGAGATGGAGATACGCAGTATTTT.

The chain recombines TRBV21-1 with TRBJ2-3; the table assigns TRBD2, which was not confirmed against the DNA. TRBV21-1 is annotated as a pseudogene. The CDR3 sequence is 16 residues long. The CDR3 loop reads CASSTERERGTDTQYF. The CDR3 coding sequence is TGTGCCAGCAGCACCGAGCGGGAAAGGGGCACAGATACGCAGTATTTT.

This chain connects TRBV5-1 to TRBJ2-7; 8 bases fit TRBD1. CDR1 and CDR2 from the germline V gene are SGHRS and YFSETQ. The CDR3 has 16 amino acids. After removal of 1 base from V and 0 bases from J, the junction contained 6 bases not matched to a gene. The DNA for the CDR3 is TGCGCCAGCAGCTTGATGACAGGGGATAGCTCCTACGAGCAGTACTTC. Translated: CASSLMTGDSSYEQYF. The full variable domain, in which reference TRBV5-1 and TRBJ2-7 provide the parts outside the CDR3, is KAGVTQTPRYLIKTRGQQVTLSCSPISGHRSVSWYQQTPGQGLQFLFEYFSETQRNKGNFPGRFSGRQFSNSRSEMNVSTLELGDSALYLCASSLMTGDSSYEQYFGPGTRLTVT.

The chain combines TRBV18 with TRBJ1-2; D remains unclear. There are 11 residues in the CDR3. Germline CDR1 KGHSH, CDR2 LQKENI. Trimming stripped 5 bases from V and 5 bases from J, with 6 bases between. The CDR3 sequence is CASSSLYGYTF. CDR3 coding DNA: TGTGCCAGCTCATCACTATATGGCTACACCTTC.

This rearrangement joins TRBV5-4 to TRBJ2-1; TRBD2 aligns across 11 bases. This CDR3 is built from 15 residues. Germline CDR1 reads SGHNT; CDR2 reads YYREEE (reference sequence). The junction had 4 bases not matched to a gene; V was cut back by 4 bases and J by 4 bases. For the CDR3, the DNA is TGTGCCAGCAGCAGGGGGACTAGCGGTTACAATGAGCAGTTCTTC. Encoded protein: CASSRGTSGYNEQFF.

This chain links TRBV11-2 with TRBJ1-1; possible D gene TRBD1, 6 bases. The CDR3 extends over 15 amino acids. Germline V gene lookup returns CDR1 SGHAT and CDR2 FQNNGV. Trimming cost V 0 bases and J 5 bases, with 13 bases left between them. CDR3 in DNA: TGTGCCAGCAGCTTAGAAGGGGGAGTGGCGACTGAAGCTTTCTTT. The encoded protein is CASSLEGGVATEAFF.

There are a few counts of this clone. V usage is TRBV7-9 and J usage is TRBJ1-3; D uncertain. The CDR3 has 15 residues. The V end lost 1 base, the J end lost 0 bases, and 7 bases lay between the germline ends. CDR1 SEHNR and CDR2 FQNEAQ come from the germline V gene (reference sequence). CDR3 sequence reads: CASSLGGSSGNTIYF. In nucleotides, the CDR3 is TGTGCCAGCAGCTTAGGTGGGAGCTCTGGAAACACCATATATTTT.

This clone was counted between two and nine times. The chain carries TRBV19 and TRBJ1-5; no firm D call. V lost 3 bases and J lost 2, with 14 bases in between. Germline V lookup: CDR1 LNHDA, CDR2 SQIVND (reference sequence). There are 16 residues in the CDR3. CDR3 amino acids: CASSMGDPSGNQPQHF. The CDR3 nucleotides read TGTGCCAGTAGTATGGGAGACCCGTCGGGCAATCAGCCCCAGCATTTT.

The V call is TRBV30, the J call TRBJ1-2; 10 positions match TRBD1. V was pared by 4 bases and J by 7 bases, with 3 bases of the junction left unmatched. CDR1 is GTSNPN, CDR2 SVGIG, per germline (reference sequence). This CDR3 is 12 amino acids long. The CDR3 loop is CAWTGQGGGYTF. The CDR3 DNA sequence: TGTGCCTGGACCGGACAGGGGGGTGGCTACACCTTC.

The chain links TRBV5-6 to TRBJ2-3, with D possibly TRBD2 on 5 matching bases. Germline V CDR1 and CDR2: SGHDT, YYEEEE. The ends were cut back, 1 base at V and 0 bases at J, with 12 bases in the middle. The CDR3 covers 16 residues. The CDR3 DNA sequence: TGTGCCAGCAGCTTGATTGATCGGGGTAGCACAGATACGCAGTATTTT. This sequence encodes CASSLIDRGSTDTQYF.